This paragraph reports one TCR beta chain. Antigen unknown. TCRdb's table, derived via immunoSEQ multiplex PCR, lists solely in-frame clones and lacks some. Among some 270,000 clones listed, 86% were seen once. The data originate from a study of cytomegalovirus exposure and HLA in healthy donors. Study results and limitations: Overall, approximately 180 TCR beta chains were annotated as cytomegalovirus-associated.

From germline, CDR1 is SGHTA and CDR2 FQGNSA. V was clipped by 3 bases and J by 7 bases; unmatched bases: 8. CDR3 length: 14 amino acids. The gene calls are TRBV7-2 and TRBJ1-2, with TRBD1 identical over 7 bases. Material for sequencing was PBMCs. The receptor was isolated from a young woman in good health and CMV-seronegative. CDR3 amino acids: CASSFARGQSGYTF. The DNA for the CDR3 is TGTGCCAGCAGCTTCGCGAGGGGGCAAAGTGGCTACACCTTC.